Following are 16 T cell receptor beta chains from one sample sequenced in a study of PD-1 blockade in classical Hodgkin lymphoma. Repertoires were generated with immunoSEQ multiplex PCR, while TCRdb's copy carries only in-frame clones and drops some. The data show roughly 21,000 clones, around 87% seen once. Time point denoted: newly diagnosed, previously untreated cHL patient sample. Applied to thawed PBMCs, magnetic negative selection was the method used to isolate CD8+ T cells. Specimen: CD8+ T cells from blood. The receptors shown here come from a human donor with classical Hodgkin lymphoma.

The chain combines TRBV21-1 with TRBJ2-2; the table gives TRBD2 as D, unverified against the DNA. TRBV21-1 is a documented pseudogene. This CDR3 is built from 19 residues. CDR3 protein: CASSNMPPGGQVNTGELFF. The CDR3 coding sequence is TGTGCCAGCAGCAATATGCCCCCCGGAGGGCAGGTGAACACCGGGGAGCTGTTTTTT.

The CDR3 region has the DNA TGTGCCAGCAGCGCGAGCTCCTACGAGCAGTACTTC. Amino acids: CASSASSYEQYF. The genes are TRBV9 and TRBJ2-7; D gene uncertain. CDR1 and CDR2 from the germline V gene are SGDLS and YYNGEE. This CDR3 region has 12 residues. Trimming left V 3 bases short and J 0 bases short, with 4 bases between.

This chain uses TRBV13 with TRBJ2-2; 7 bases fit TRBD1. In germline, CDR1 is PRHDT, CDR2 FYEKMQ (reference sequence). The CDR3 spans 16 residues. Trimming took 0 bases from V and 4 from J; bases not matched to a gene: 5. CDR3: CASSLGPGTATGELFF. The CDR3 DNA reads TGTGCCAGCAGCTTAGGCCCCGGGACAGCCACCGGGGAGCTGTTTTTT.

The chain joins TRBV29-1 to TRBJ2-3, with 10 bases that match TRBD2. This CDR3 contains 16 residues. Per the germline V gene, CDR1 is SQVTM and CDR2 is ANQGSEA. J lost 2 bases, V lost 7 bases, and 12 bases had no gene match. Here the CDR3 reads CSARGPTSGFTDTQYF. The DNA for the CDR3 is TGCAGCGCCCGCGGTCCGACTAGCGGGTTCACAGATACGCAGTATTTT.

V and J are TRBV4-3 and TRBJ2-7; TRBD2 agrees at 10 bases. The V gene's germline CDR1 is LGHNA and CDR2 YSLEER. The CDR3 is 16 amino acids. After removal of 2 bases from V and 6 bases from J, the junction contained 10 bases not matched to a gene. The CDR3 DNA sequence: TGCGCCAGCAGCCAAAGTTCGCCGTCTAGCGGGAGCGAGCAGTACTTC. Amino acids: CASSQSSPSSGSEQYF.

The chain couples TRBV19 to TRBJ2-1, with D possibly called TRBD1 or TRBD2 (5 bases each). V shed 7 bases and J shed 0 bases, with 13 bases lying between them. CDR3 length: 15 residues. The germline gives CDR1 LNHDA, CDR2 SQIVND (reference sequence). The CDR3 nucleotides read TGTGCCAGTACTCCAGGGACGGCCTCCTACAATGAGCAGTTCTTC. It specifies CASTPGTASYNEQFF.

Concerning this clone itself: Distinct nucleotide sequences in the sample also encode this CDR3. The rearrangement links TRBV4-3 to TRBJ2-5; the D call may be TRBD1 or TRBD2 (5 bases each). Germline CDR1 and CDR2: LGHNA and YSLEER. This CDR3 has 15 residues. The germline V and J ends were trimmed by 5 bases and 2 bases, with 15 bases remaining between them. The CDR3 nucleotides read TGCGCCAGCAGCTGGCGGCGAGGGGCTCAAGAGACCCAGTACTTC. This encodes CASSWRRGAQETQYF.

The chain uses TRBV27 and TRBJ1-1; the D is unclear. Deletions cut 4 bases from V and 7 bases from J, with 13 bases between. This CDR3 region has 13 residues. Germline V lookup: CDR1 MNHEY, CDR2 SMNVEV (reference sequence). The CDR3: CASSSGRRLEAFF. Written as DNA, the CDR3 is TGTGCCAGCAGTTCCGGACGGCGACTTGAAGCTTTCTTT.

J is TRBJ1-1 and V is TRBV7-9; 8 nucleotides agree with TRBD1. Germline V lookup: CDR1 SEHNR, CDR2 FQNEAQ (reference sequence). J was trimmed by 11 bases and V by 2 bases; bases with no gene match: 4. The CDR3 has 12 amino acids. CDR3 loop: CASSLNRDRAFF. CDR3 coding DNA: TGTGCCAGCAGCTTAAATCGGGACAGGGCTTTCTTT.

The rearrangement uses TRBV2 and TRBJ2-7; D possibly matches TRBD1 or TRBD2 (5 bases each). This CDR3 is built from 14 residues. Per germline, CDR1 SNHLY and CDR2 FYNNEI. Between the trimmed V and J ends, which lost 3 bases and 2 bases, there was a span of 11 bases. CDR3 in amino acids: CASSEKGRTYEQYF. For the CDR3, the DNA is TGTGCCAGCAGTGAGAAGGGACGGACCTACGAGCAGTACTTC.

J is TRBJ2-7 and V is TRBV4-3, with TRBD1 matching over 7 bases. The J segment lost 2 bases and the V segment lost 4 bases, leaving 5 bases of the junction unmatched. Looked up from germline, CDR1 is LGHNA and CDR2 is YSLEER. The CDR3 loop spans 14 amino acids. Here the CDR3 reads CASSPLTGTYEQYF. In DNA form, the CDR3 reads TGCGCCAGCAGCCCATTGACAGGGACCTACGAGCAGTACTTC.

The CDR3 DNA follows: TGTGCCAGCAGCCACCCGGACCTATCCTACAATGAGCAGTTCTTC. Its translation: CASSHPDLSYNEQFF. The V gene is TRBV7-6, the J gene TRBJ2-1; no clear D. The CDR3 totals 15 residues. The V gene's germline CDR1 is SGHVS and CDR2 FNYEAQ. The V end lost 5 bases, the J end lost 1 base, and 12 bases lay between the germline ends.

This clone was counted only a few times. The V call is TRBV4-1, the J call TRBJ1-2; 7 bases map to TRBD1. Germline V lookup: CDR1 MGHRA, CDR2 YSYEKL. CDR3 length: 15 residues. V lost 3 bases to trimming and J lost 3 bases; unmatched junction nucleotides: 7. The CDR3: CASSQHTGTDYGYTF. CDR3 bases: TGCGCCAGCAGCCAGCATACCGGGACAGACTATGGCTACACCTTC.

A single count supports this clone. The chain is built from TRBV23-1 and TRBJ2-7; 8 positions agree with TRBD1. TRBV23-1 is identified as an open reading frame with a role that is uncertain. The CDR3 spans 15 residues. Trimming took 6 bases from V and 4 from J; bases not matched to a gene: 11. The DNA of the CDR3 is TGCGCCAGCAGCCTAGTAGGGACAGGTCTTTACGAGCAGTACTTC. It encodes CASSLVGTGLYEQYF.

This chain joins TRBV12-2 and TRBJ1-1; whether TRBD1, the table's D call, matches the DNA was not checked. TRBV12-2 is termed a pseudogene. This CDR3 spans 14 amino acids. The CDR3 DNA reads TGTGCAAGTCGCTCAGGACAGGGGAGTACTGAAGCTTTCTTT. It specifies CASRSGQGSTEAFF.

The gene calls are TRBV28 and TRBJ2-1; D is possibly TRBD2 (7 bases). CDR1 and CDR2 (germline): MDHEN, SYDVKM. The V end lost 5 bases, the J end lost 2 bases, and 13 bases lay between the germline ends. The CDR3 covers 15 residues. The CDR3 sequence: CASSPTGGPYNEQFF. The CDR3 DNA sequence: TGTGCCAGCAGTCCAACCGGGGGGCCCTACAATGAGCAGTTCTTC. Using reference TRBV28 and TRBJ2-1 for the parts outside the CDR3, the full variable domain is DVKVTQSSRYLVKRTGEKVFLECVQDMDHENMFWYRQDPGLGLRLIYFSYDVKMKEKGDIPEGYSVSREKKERFSLILESASTNQTSMYLCASSPTGGPYNEQFFGPGTRLTVL.